These 30 T cell receptor beta chains were all obtained from the same sample, sequenced in a study of T cells in Graves' hyperthyroidism and ophthalmopathy. The investigators amplified TCR beta CDR3 regions from RNA transcripts. Using the HTBI primer set, a first-round RT-PCR was run on the TCR CDR3. TCRdb re-called the multiplex PCR reads through MiXCR, storing one row per CDR3 protein. Among 370,000 or so distinct CDR3 sequences listed, about 13% were seen once. Material for sequencing was blood. The receptors stem from a man aged 25 to 45 with Graves' hyperthyroidism that later progressed to Graves' ophthalmopathy.

This clonotype was picked up a small number of times. The V gene is TRBV27, the J gene TRBJ2-7; the match to TRBD1 covers 7 bases. There are 14 residues in the CDR3. V shed 6 bases, J shed 1 base, and the junction held 6 bases outside the gene matches. Germline CDR1 is MNHEY and CDR2 is SMNVEV (reference sequence). CDR3: CASRPGQPSYEQYF. DNA for the CDR3: TGTGCCAGCAGACCGGGACAGCCATCCTACGAGCAGTACTTC.

This clonotype was seen repeatedly, ten times or more. The chain is built from TRBV11-2 and TRBJ2-7, with D possibly being TRBD2 (5 bases). In germline, CDR1 is SGHAT, CDR2 FQNNGV. V lost 1 base to trimming and J lost 3 bases, with 10 bases between them. The CDR3 sequence is 14 residues long. The CDR3 region is CASSLGVGDYEQYF. CDR3 nucleotide sequence: TGTGCCAGCAGCTTAGGGGTGGGAGACTACGAGCAGTACTTC. The whole variable domain, filled in from reference TRBV11-2 and TRBJ2-7, reads EAGVAQSPRYKIIEKRQSVAFWCNPISGHATLYWYQQILGQGPKLLIQFQNNGVVDDSQLPKDRFSAERLKGVDSTLKIQPAKLEDSAVYLCASSLGVGDYEQYFGPGTRLTVT.

This clonotype was observed many times. The chain has TRBV28 and TRBJ2-7; D is unresolved. Per the germline V gene, CDR1 is MDHEN and CDR2 is SYDVKM. V gave up 7 bases and J gave up 1 base, with 8 bases separating them. The CDR3 runs 12 residues. CDR3 loop: CASNRASYEQYF. The CDR3 bases are TGTGCCAGCAACCGGGCTTCCTACGAGCAGTACTTC.

This clonotype was detected many times. The chain joins TRBV20-1 to TRBJ1-5; no clear D gene. CDR1 and CDR2 from the germline V gene are DFQATT and SNEGSKA (reference sequence). The CDR3 consists of 14 residues. The germline V and J ends were trimmed by 4 bases and 4 bases, with 14 bases remaining between them. The CDR3 DNA reads TGCAGTGCTACCTCGTCGTCACGGAATCAGCCCCAGCATTTT. It is translated as CSATSSSRNQPQHF.

This clonotype was picked up a small number of times. The chain links TRBV6-1 to TRBJ1-2, with 8 bases matching TRBD1. The CDR3 is made up of 13 amino acids. Trimming cost V 5 bases and J 10 bases; bases outside gene matches: 9. Germline loops: CDR1 MNHNS, CDR2 SASEGT. As DNA, the CDR3 is TGTGCCAGCAGTTCGCAACAGGGGGGTGTCTACACCTTC. This encodes CASSSQQGGVYTF.

The V gene is TRBV6-1, the J gene TRBJ2-7; possibly TRBD2 for D (6 bases). V lost 2 bases to trimming and J lost 2 bases, with 13 bases between them. The CDR3 runs 15 residues. The germline V gene has CDR1 MNHNS and CDR2 SASEGT. DNA of the CDR3: TGTGCCAGCAGTGAATCAATGGAGGGCGCCTACGAGCAGTACTTC. It yields the protein CASSESMEGAYEQYF.

The sample holds a few counts of this clonotype. The gene calls are TRBV7-6 and TRBJ1-3; D is undetermined. The V end was cut by 1 base, the J end by 0 bases, with 22 bases between. Germline values: CDR1 SGHVS, CDR2 FNYEAQ. The CDR3 has 20 amino acids. The CDR3: CASSLGGAKSGASSGNTIYF. CDR3 sequence (DNA): TGTGCCAGCAGCTTAGGTGGCGCCAAGAGTGGAGCAAGCTCTGGAAACACCATATATTTT.

The chain combines TRBV5-4 with TRBJ1-4; 11 bases line up with TRBD1. This CDR3 comprises 15 residues. J lost 7 bases, V lost 4 bases, and 6 bases had no gene match. Germline V gene lookup returns CDR1 SGHNT and CDR2 YYREEE (reference sequence). The CDR3: CASSALGQGGEKLFF. CDR3 in DNA: TGTGCCAGCAGCGCGCTGGGACAGGGGGGTGAAAAACTGTTTTTT.

The rearrangement joins TRBV6-1 to TRBJ2-3; 8 bases are a match to TRBD1. From germline, CDR1 is MNHNS and CDR2 SASEGT. This CDR3 has 15 amino acids. Trimming removed 4 bases from V and 1 base from J; junction bases left unmatched: 4. CDR3 coding DNA: TGTGCCAGCAGTGGCGGGACAGGACGCACAGATACGCAGTATTTT. Protein sequence: CASSGGTGRTDTQYF.

This clonotype was observed many times. The chain carries TRBV28 and TRBJ2-5, with 9 nucleotides matching TRBD1. The CDR3 covers 15 residues. The germline V gene has CDR1 MDHEN and CDR2 SYDVKM. V lost 2 bases to trimming and J lost 5 bases; unmatched junction nucleotides: 6. The CDR3: CASSLHRGLMETQYF. CDR3 sequence (DNA): TGTGCCAGCAGTTTACACAGGGGGCTGATGGAGACCCAGTACTTC.

The chain combines TRBV30 with TRBJ1-5, with 8 bases aligning to TRBD1. J lost 0 bases, V lost 4 bases, and 8 bases had no gene match. CDR3 length: 16 amino acids. Germline CDR1 and CDR2: GTSNPN and SVGIG (reference sequence). The CDR3 is CAWNHRTGFSNQPQHF. CDR3 DNA sequence: TGTGCCTGGAATCACAGGACAGGGTTTAGCAATCAGCCCCAGCATTTT. The variable domain in full, completed from reference TRBV30 and TRBJ1-5, reads SQTIHQWPATLVQPVGSPLSLECTVEGTSNPNLYWYRQAAGRGLQLLFYSVGIGQISSEVPQNLSASRPQDRQFILSSKKLLLSDSGFYLCAWNHRTGFSNQPQHFGDGTRLSIL.

Concerning this clonotype: A much larger clone differs by one base, so this may be a read error. The chain is built from TRBV3-1 and TRBJ2-2, with 9 bases aligning to TRBD2. CDR1 is LGHDT and CDR2 is YNNKEL in the germline V gene (reference sequence). This CDR3 is built from 17 residues. CDR3 loop: CASRQVAGGVNTGELFF. In nucleotides, the CDR3 is TGTGCCAGCAGACAAGTGGCGGGGGGGGTGAACACCGGGGAGCTGTTTTTT.

As for this clonotype: This may be a read error, as it is one base from a much larger clone. The chain employs TRBV20-1 and TRBJ2-7; perhaps D is TRBD1 or TRBD2 (5 bases each). This CDR3 spans 13 amino acids. Trimming left V 4 bases short and J 4 bases short, with 14 bases between. Germline assignment: CDR1 DFQATT and CDR2 SNEGSKA (reference sequence). CDR3 sequence (DNA): TGCAGTGCTACCGGGATACGGACATACGAGCAGTACTTC. Encoded protein: CSATGIRTYEQYF.

The V call is TRBV5-1, the J call TRBJ2-6; D not resolved. There are 16 residues in the CDR3. Trimming removed 4 bases at V and 0 bases at J, with 11 bases between. Germline lookup yields CDR1 SGHRS and CDR2 YFSETQ. In nucleotides, the CDR3 is TGCGCCAGCAGCCAGACTGCTCGCTCTGGGGCCAACGTCCTGACTTTC. It yields the protein CASSQTARSGANVLTF.

This chain links TRBV9 with TRBJ2-1, with 9 nucleotides matching TRBD1. The length of the CDR3 is 17 residues. The germline gives CDR1 SGDLS, CDR2 YYNGEE. With V trimmed by 0 bases and J by 6 bases, 10 bases remained unmatched. The CDR3 sequence is CASSVGAGTGLGNEQFF. In DNA form, the CDR3 reads TGTGCCAGCAGCGTAGGTGCCGGGACAGGGTTGGGCAATGAGCAGTTCTTC.

This clonotype was counted ten times or more. The V and J genes are TRBV28 and TRBJ2-7, with 7 bases lining up with TRBD1. V lost 10 bases to trimming and J lost 2 bases; unmatched junction nucleotides: 11. Germline V gives CDR1 MDHEN, CDR2 SYDVKM. This CDR3 is 14 amino acids long. The CDR3 loop is CATTTGDRTYEQYF. The CDR3 bases are TGTGCCACCACCACCGGGGACAGAACCTACGAGCAGTACTTC.

This clonotype was counted between two and nine times. The chain recombines TRBV19 with TRBJ2-5; tentatively, D is TRBD2 (6 bases). The germline V and J ends were trimmed by 0 bases and 2 bases, with 22 bases remaining between them. The CDR3 sequence is 19 residues long. Per the germline V gene, CDR1 is LNHDA and CDR2 is SQIVND (reference sequence). CDR3 coding DNA: TGTGCCAGTAGTATAGATTTTCCGGCTAGCGAAGGATTACAAGAGACCCAGTACTTC. Amino acid sequence: CASSIDFPASEGLQETQYF.

This clonotype appeared many times. V usage is TRBV12-3 or TRBV12-4 and J usage is TRBJ2-2; the D is unclear. With 2 bases removed from V and 6 bases from J, the gap between germline ends came to 10 bases. The CDR3 is made up of 14 amino acids. CDR3 sequence reads: CASSLMSQAGELFF. The CDR3 bases are TGTGCCAGCAGTTTAATGTCCCAGGCCGGGGAGCTGTTTTTT.

The sample holds many counts of this clonotype. J is TRBJ2-1 and V is TRBV30, with TRBD2 matching 7 bases. Per germline, CDR1 GTSNPN and CDR2 SVGIG (reference sequence). After removal of 7 bases from V and 3 bases from J, the junction contained 9 bases not matched to a gene. The CDR3 runs 14 residues. This CDR3 is CASGDGGFYNEQFF. The DNA of the CDR3 is TGTGCCTCCGGGGACGGGGGGTTCTACAATGAGCAGTTCTTC. Drawing the rest from reference TRBV30 and TRBJ2-1, the complete variable domain is SQTIHQWPATLVQPVGSPLSLECTVEGTSNPNLYWYRQAAGRGLQLLFYSVGIGQISSEVPQNLSASRPQDRQFILSSKKLLLSDSGFYLCASGDGGFYNEQFFGPGTRLTVL.

This clonotype was picked up one time. A read error may be the cause here, since a much bigger clone is one base away. The chain joins TRBV6-1 to TRBJ2-5; D is unresolved. V lost 7 bases and J lost 5, with 11 bases in between. Germline V CDR1 and CDR2: MNHNS, SASEGT. The CDR3 is 12 amino acids. The CDR3 loop is CASTNRMETQYF. The DNA of the CDR3 is TGTGCCAGCACGAACAGAATGGAGACCCAGTACTTC.

Note on this clonotype: A much larger clone differs from this one at a single base, so this may be a read error. The genes are TRBV20-1 and TRBJ2-1; D ambiguous. The CDR3 length is 12 residues. Germline CDR1 is DFQATT and CDR2 is SNEGSKA (reference sequence). In DNA form, the CDR3 reads TGCAGTTCCCGGAGCTCCCACAATGAGCAGTTCTTC. This codes for CSSRSSHNEQFF.

The chain's CDR3 is CASTLTRDYGYTF. CDR3 nucleotides: TGTGCCAGTACGCTAACTAGGGACTATGGCTACACCTTC. The chain carries TRBV19 and TRBJ1-2, with D unresolved. V was pared by 7 bases and J by 3 bases, with 12 bases between. This CDR3 region has 13 residues. Germline V lookup: CDR1 LNHDA, CDR2 SQIVND (reference sequence).

In its sample, this clonotype was seen many times. The chain has TRBV27 and TRBJ2-5; 11 positions agree with TRBD2. V was clipped by 5 bases and J by 3 bases; unmatched bases: 2. The CDR3 is made up of 14 amino acids. Germline CDR1 and CDR2: MNHEY and SMNVEV (reference sequence). Here the CDR3 DNA reads TGTGCCAGCAGTGCGACTAGCGGGGAAGAGACCCAGTACTTC. Encoded protein: CASSATSGEETQYF.

This clonotype was counted many times. The CDR3 loop is CASSPRDSTLNTEAFF. The CDR3 coding sequence is TGTGCCAGCAGCCCTCGGGACAGCACTCTGAACACTGAAGCTTTCTTT. The chain has TRBV7-8 and TRBJ1-1, with 7 bases identical to TRBD1. With V trimmed by 5 bases and J by 0 bases, 9 bases remained unmatched. The CDR3 is 16 residues long. The V gene's germline CDR1 is SGHVS and CDR2 FQNEAQ.

The rearrangement links TRBV4-1 to TRBJ1-5, with D hard to call. The CDR3 is made up of 15 amino acids. Trimming pared 0 bases from V and 3 bases from J, leaving 9 bases between. Looked up from germline, CDR1 is MGHRA and CDR2 is YSYEKL. Here the CDR3 DNA reads TGCGCCAGCAGCCAAGATGTGGTGATCAATCAGCCCCAGCATTTT. It yields the protein CASSQDVVINQPQHF.

Ten or more counts support this clonotype. CDR3 sequence reads: CASSHPGQDNEKLFF. Written as DNA, the CDR3 is TGTGCCAGCAGCCATCCGGGACAAGACAATGAAAAACTGTTTTTT. J is TRBJ1-4 and V is TRBV7-9; a possible D gene is TRBD1 (6 bases). Germline loops: CDR1 SEHNR, CDR2 FQNEAQ (reference sequence). This CDR3 is 15 amino acids long. The V end lost 5 bases, the J end lost 5 bases, and 15 bases lay between the germline ends.

This clonotype was picked up many times. This chain joins TRBV7-9 and TRBJ2-1, with TRBD2 matching 10 bases. Per the germline V gene, CDR1 is SEHNR and CDR2 is FQNEAQ (reference sequence). The trim removed 3 bases at V and 10 bases at J, leaving 6 bases unmatched. The CDR3 covers 14 residues. DNA for the CDR3: TGTGCCAGCAGCTTCAGCGGGGGGGATGTCGAGCAGTTCTTC. This codes for CASSFSGGDVEQFF.

A few counts support this clonotype. This chain joins TRBV5-1 and TRBJ2-1, with 9 bases that match TRBD1. V gave up 4 bases and J gave up 8 bases; unmatched junction bases: 7. CDR3 length: 14 residues. The germline V gene has CDR1 SGHRS and CDR2 YFSETQ. Here the CDR3 reads CASSPGTGWDEQFF. The DNA of the CDR3 is TGCGCCAGCAGCCCCGGGACAGGGTGGGATGAGCAGTTCTTC.

This clonotype was observed many times. The V call is TRBV7-9, the J call TRBJ2-7; a possible D gene is TRBD1 (5 bases). The CDR3 spans 17 residues. Germline V gene sequence: CDR1 SEHNR, CDR2 FQNEAQ (reference sequence). With 5 bases removed from V and 0 bases from J, the gap between germline ends came to 20 bases. CDR3 amino acids: CASSAIGRGPSSYEQYF. CDR3 coding DNA: TGTGCCAGCAGCGCTATAGGAAGGGGCCCGAGCTCCTACGAGCAGTACTTC.

The chain links TRBV6-1 to TRBJ1-2; D possibly corresponds to TRBD1 (6 bases). The CDR3 consists of 15 residues. The germline CDR1 and CDR2 sequences are MNHNS and SASEGT. Trimming removed 6 bases from V and 14 bases from J, with 28 bases in between. This chain's CDR3 is CASRRNPGQGALETF. The CDR3 DNA is TGTGCCAGCAGACGAAACCCGGGACAAGGGGCTCTGGAGACCTTC.